Listed below are T cell receptor beta chains from one sample, sequenced in a study of blood T cell repertoires in COVID-19. Data came from immunoSEQ multiplex PCR; TCRdb stores just in-frame clones and leaves some out. The sample has over 200,000 clones, over 75% seen once. Sequencing used peripheral blood. All receptors come from a woman aged 80 or over with acute or convalescent COVID-19. Each CDR3 is given with its conserved first and last residue. Fields, in order: V gene, J gene, CDR3 protein.

v_call: TRBV24-1
j_call: TRBJ2-3
cdr3_aa: CATSDPTSGGPDTQYF

v_call: TRBV7-2
j_call: TRBJ2-1
cdr3_aa: CASSLVSGGLAGGREQFF

v_call: TRBV5-1
j_call: TRBJ2-7
cdr3_aa: CASSLAGQGRYEQYF

v_call: TRBV19
j_call: TRBJ2-5
cdr3_aa: CASSINSGGETQYF

v_call: TRBV5-1
j_call: TRBJ2-1
cdr3_aa: CASSYGGLVSYNEQFF

v_call: TRBV30
j_call: TRBJ2-1
cdr3_aa: CAWSRDRGLHEQFF

v_call: TRBV30
j_call: TRBJ1-1
cdr3_aa: CAWSPLGGTEAFF

v_call: TRBV6-5
j_call: TRBJ1-2
cdr3_aa: CASTPRQGEGYTF

v_call: TRBV5-1
j_call: TRBJ2-1
cdr3_aa: CASSSTTSGGRGEQFF

v_call: TRBV28
j_call: TRBJ2-3
cdr3_aa: CASSLDRGRGDTQYF

v_call: TRBV7-2
j_call: TRBJ1-2
cdr3_aa: CASSSAGQTNYGYTF

v_call: TRBV25-1
j_call: TRBJ2-5
cdr3_aa: CASSPIGVETQYF

v_call: TRBV18
j_call: TRBJ1-4
cdr3_aa: CASSPLPAGGVNEKLFF

v_call: TRBV27
j_call: TRBJ2-1
cdr3_aa: CASSGQGTVDEQFF

v_call: TRBV28
j_call: TRBJ1-1
cdr3_aa: CASSLITGTGGGEAFF

v_call: TRBV7-2
j_call: TRBJ2-3
cdr3_aa: CASSSSGGPDTQYF

v_call: TRBV29-1
j_call: TRBJ1-2
cdr3_aa: CSVEDPSGYTF

v_call: TRBV7-9
j_call: TRBJ1-2
cdr3_aa: CASSLGTVNYGYTF

v_call: TRBV7-8
j_call: TRBJ2-5
cdr3_aa: CASSAFTGIQETQYF

v_call: TRBV5-1
j_call: TRBJ1-2
cdr3_aa: CASSEGQSFGYTF

v_call: TRBV19
j_call: TRBJ2-1
cdr3_aa: CASRNPGQEYNEQFF

v_call: TRBV7-9
j_call: TRBJ2-7
cdr3_aa: CASSLSGAQYF

v_call: TRBV9
j_call: TRBJ2-7
cdr3_aa: CASSPTGTEQYF

v_call: TRBV3-1/TRBV3-2
j_call: TRBJ1-5
cdr3_aa: CASSQGRDQPQHF

v_call: TRBV14
j_call: TRBJ2-6
cdr3_aa: CASSQGVRTGWDSGANVLTF

v_call: TRBV6-1
j_call: TRBJ2-7
cdr3_aa: CASSPENEQYF

v_call: TRBV15
j_call: TRBJ1-1
cdr3_aa: CATSRDLRTAEAFF

v_call: TRBV12-3/TRBV12-4
j_call: TRBJ2-3
cdr3_aa: CASRLAETDTQYF

v_call: TRBV5-4
j_call: TRBJ2-6
cdr3_aa: CASSREGGAGANVLTF

v_call: TRBV29-1
j_call: TRBJ1-2
cdr3_aa: CSARGGQGVGYTF

v_call: TRBV10-3
j_call: TRBJ1-6
cdr3_aa: CAISEDGTVNSPLHF

v_call: TRBV9
j_call: TRBJ1-3
cdr3_aa: CASSVNAAGNTIYF

v_call: TRBV10-1
j_call: TRBJ2-1
cdr3_aa: CANPVLAVYNEQFF

v_call: TRBV11-2
j_call: TRBJ2-4
cdr3_aa: CASSLVTVAKNIQYF

v_call: TRBV11-2
j_call: TRBJ2-1
cdr3_aa: CASSLGQLLSSYNEQFF

v_call: TRBV5-6
j_call: TRBJ2-1
cdr3_aa: CASSPVGGAEHEQFF

v_call: TRBV13
j_call: TRBJ2-7
cdr3_aa: CASSLDSAGPYEQYF

v_call: TRBV28
j_call: TRBJ1-1
cdr3_aa: CASWTGTLGNTEAFF

v_call: TRBV2
j_call: TRBJ1-6
cdr3_aa: CASSEGGGGTGGNSPLHF

v_call: TRBV30
j_call: TRBJ1-6
cdr3_aa: CAWRGQKNSPLHF

v_call: TRBV5-1
j_call: TRBJ1-5
cdr3_aa: CASSPYGGGGSNQPQHF

v_call: TRBV4-2
j_call: TRBJ1-3
cdr3_aa: CASSATDSGNTIYF

v_call: TRBV3-1/TRBV3-2
j_call: TRBJ1-4
cdr3_aa: CASSPIRTAQNEKLFF

v_call: TRBV24-1
j_call: TRBJ2-3
cdr3_aa: CATSDPDRDSRSTDTQYF

v_call: TRBV14
j_call: TRBJ2-7
cdr3_aa: CASSREVGEQYF

v_call: TRBV7-2
j_call: TRBJ1-1
cdr3_aa: CASSSGGLMNTEAFF

v_call: TRBV27
j_call: TRBJ1-6
cdr3_aa: CASSPPQGSSPLHF

v_call: TRBV29-1
j_call: TRBJ1-4
cdr3_aa: CSALWSGKLFF

v_call: TRBV6-6
j_call: TRBJ2-2
cdr3_aa: CASSYGHANTGELFF

v_call: TRBV9
j_call: TRBJ2-1
cdr3_aa: CASTTTGASYNEQFF

v_call: TRBV5-1
j_call: TRBJ2-1
cdr3_aa: CASSVGTSGMAEQFF

v_call: TRBV7-8
j_call: TRBJ2-2
cdr3_aa: CASSEGGTIPTGELFF

v_call: TRBV6-1
j_call: TRBJ1-2
cdr3_aa: CASSEQANYGYTF

v_call: TRBV10-3
j_call: TRBJ1-2
cdr3_aa: CASASSGENYGYTF

v_call: TRBV18
j_call: TRBJ2-3
cdr3_aa: CASSPLTSGSADTQYF